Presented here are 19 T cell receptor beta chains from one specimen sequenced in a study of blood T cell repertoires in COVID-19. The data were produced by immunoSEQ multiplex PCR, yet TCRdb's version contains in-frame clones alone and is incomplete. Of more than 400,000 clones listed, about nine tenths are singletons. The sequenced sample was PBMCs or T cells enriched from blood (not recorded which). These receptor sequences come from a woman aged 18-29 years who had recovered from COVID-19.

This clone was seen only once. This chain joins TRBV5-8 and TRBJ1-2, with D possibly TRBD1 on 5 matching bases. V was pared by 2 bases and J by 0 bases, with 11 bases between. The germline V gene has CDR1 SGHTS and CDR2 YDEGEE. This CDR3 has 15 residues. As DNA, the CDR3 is TGTGCCAGCAGCTTTGGGGCCGAAGCTAACTATGGCTACACCTTC. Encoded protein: CASSFGAEANYGYTF.

The CDR3 DNA reads TGTGCCAGCTTGGAGTCCTACGAGCAGTACTTC. Protein: CASLESYEQYF. The rearrangement uses TRBV2 and TRBJ2-7; D unresolved. The CDR3 is 11 amino acids. Deletions cut 8 bases from V and 1 base from J, with 6 bases between. Germline CDR1 and CDR2: SNHLY and FYNNEI.

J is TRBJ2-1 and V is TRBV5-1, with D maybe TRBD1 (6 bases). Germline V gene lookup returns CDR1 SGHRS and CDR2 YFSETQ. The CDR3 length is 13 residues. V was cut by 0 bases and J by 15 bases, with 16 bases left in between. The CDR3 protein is CASSLGTEARRFF. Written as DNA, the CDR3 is TGCGCCAGCAGCTTGGGGACAGAGGCGCGGCGGTTCTTC.

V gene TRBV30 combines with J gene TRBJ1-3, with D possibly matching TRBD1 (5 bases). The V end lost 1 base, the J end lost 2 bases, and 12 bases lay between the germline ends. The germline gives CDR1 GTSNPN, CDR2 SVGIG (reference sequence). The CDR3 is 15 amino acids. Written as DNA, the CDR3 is TGTGCCTGGAGTGACGGGGACTTCGCTGGAAACACCATATATTTT. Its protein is CAWSDGDFAGNTIYF.

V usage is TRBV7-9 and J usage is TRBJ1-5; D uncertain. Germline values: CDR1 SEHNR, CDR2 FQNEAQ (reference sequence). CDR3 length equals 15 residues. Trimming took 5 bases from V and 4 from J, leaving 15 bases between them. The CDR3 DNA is TGTGCCAGCAGCGCACTGGACGGGAAGAATCAGCCCCAGCATTTT. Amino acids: CASSALDGKNQPQHF. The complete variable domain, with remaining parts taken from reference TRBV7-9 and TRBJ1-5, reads DTGVSQNPRHKITKRGQNVTFRCDPISEHNRLYWYRQTLGQGPEFLTYFQNEAQLEKSRLLSDRFSAERPKGSFSTLEIQRTEQGDSAMYLCASSALDGKNQPQHFGDGTRLSIL.

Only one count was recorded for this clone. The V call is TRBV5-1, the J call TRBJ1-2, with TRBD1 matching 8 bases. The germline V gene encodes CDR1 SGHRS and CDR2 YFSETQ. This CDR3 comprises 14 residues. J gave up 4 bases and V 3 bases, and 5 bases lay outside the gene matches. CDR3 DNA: TGCGCCAGCAGCTCTTTACAGGGGGTCTATGGCTACACCTTC. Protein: CASSSLQGVYGYTF.

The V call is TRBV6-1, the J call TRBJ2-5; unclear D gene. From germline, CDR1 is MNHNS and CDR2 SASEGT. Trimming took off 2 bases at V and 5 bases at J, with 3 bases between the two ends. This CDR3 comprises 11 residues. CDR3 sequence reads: CASSELETQYF. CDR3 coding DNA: TGTGCCAGCAGTGAACTTGAGACCCAGTACTTC.

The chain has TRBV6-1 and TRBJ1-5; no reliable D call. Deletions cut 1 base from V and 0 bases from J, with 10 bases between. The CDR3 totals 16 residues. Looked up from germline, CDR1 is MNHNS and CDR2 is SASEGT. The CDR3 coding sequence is TGTGCCAGCAGTGAAGAAGCCTTTAATAGCAATCAGCCCCAGCATTTT. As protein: CASSEEAFNSNQPQHF.

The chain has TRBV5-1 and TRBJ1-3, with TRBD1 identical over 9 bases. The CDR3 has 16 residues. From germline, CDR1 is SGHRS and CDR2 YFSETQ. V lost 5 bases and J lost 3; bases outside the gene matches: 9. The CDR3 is CASSDGDRASGNTIYF. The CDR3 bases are TGCGCCAGCAGTGACGGGGACAGGGCGAGTGGAAACACCATATATTTT. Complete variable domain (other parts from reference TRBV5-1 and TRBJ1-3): KAGVTQTPRYLIKTRGQQVTLSCSPISGHRSVSWYQQTPGQGLQFLFEYFSETQRNKGNFPGRFSGRQFSNSRSEMNVSTLELGDSALYLCASSDGDRASGNTIYFGEGSWLTVV.

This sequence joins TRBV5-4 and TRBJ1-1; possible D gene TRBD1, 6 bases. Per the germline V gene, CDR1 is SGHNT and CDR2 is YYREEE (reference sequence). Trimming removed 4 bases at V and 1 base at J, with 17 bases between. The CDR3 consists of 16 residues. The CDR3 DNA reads TGTGCCAGCAGCCATGGGGTGGGGACATCGAACACTGAAGCTTTCTTT. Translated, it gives CASSHGVGTSNTEAFF.

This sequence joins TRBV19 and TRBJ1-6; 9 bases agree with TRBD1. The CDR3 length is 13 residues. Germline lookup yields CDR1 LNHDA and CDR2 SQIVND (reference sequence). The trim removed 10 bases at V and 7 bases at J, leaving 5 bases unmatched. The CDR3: CATRGQGNSPLHF. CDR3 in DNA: TGTGCCACTCGGGGACAGGGAAATTCACCCCTCCACTTT.

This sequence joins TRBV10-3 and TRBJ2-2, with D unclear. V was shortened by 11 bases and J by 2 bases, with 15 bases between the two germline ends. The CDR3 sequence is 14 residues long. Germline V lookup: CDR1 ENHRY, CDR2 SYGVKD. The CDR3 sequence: CAAASGLNTGELFF. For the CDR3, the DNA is TGTGCCGCCGCTTCCGGGTTAAACACCGGGGAGCTGTTTTTT.

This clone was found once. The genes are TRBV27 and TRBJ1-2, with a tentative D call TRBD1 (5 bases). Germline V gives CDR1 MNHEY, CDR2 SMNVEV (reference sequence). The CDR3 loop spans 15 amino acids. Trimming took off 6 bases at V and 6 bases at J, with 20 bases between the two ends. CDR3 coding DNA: TGTGCCAGCAGGCGGGACTGGGGGACGTCCGATGGCTACACCTTC. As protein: CASRRDWGTSDGYTF.

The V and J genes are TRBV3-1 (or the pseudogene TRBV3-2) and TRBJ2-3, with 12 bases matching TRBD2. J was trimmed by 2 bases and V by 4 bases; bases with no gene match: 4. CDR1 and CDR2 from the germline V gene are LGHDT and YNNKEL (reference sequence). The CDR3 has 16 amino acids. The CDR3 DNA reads TGTGCCAGCAGCCTCGGACTAGCGGGGCTCACAGATACGCAGTATTTT. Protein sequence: CASSLGLAGLTDTQYF.

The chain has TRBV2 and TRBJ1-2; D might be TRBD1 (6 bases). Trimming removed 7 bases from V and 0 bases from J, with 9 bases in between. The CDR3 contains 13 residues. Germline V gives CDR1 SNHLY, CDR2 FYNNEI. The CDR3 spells CASNPGANYGYTF. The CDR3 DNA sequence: TGTGCCAGCAACCCAGGGGCTAACTATGGCTACACCTTC.

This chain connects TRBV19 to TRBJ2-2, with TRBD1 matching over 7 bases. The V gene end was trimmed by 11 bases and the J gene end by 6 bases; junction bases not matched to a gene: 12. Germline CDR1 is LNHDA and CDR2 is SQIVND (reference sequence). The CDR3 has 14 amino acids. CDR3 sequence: CASYRGSEAGELFF. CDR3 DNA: TGTGCCTCCTACAGGGGCAGCGAGGCCGGGGAGCTGTTTTTT.

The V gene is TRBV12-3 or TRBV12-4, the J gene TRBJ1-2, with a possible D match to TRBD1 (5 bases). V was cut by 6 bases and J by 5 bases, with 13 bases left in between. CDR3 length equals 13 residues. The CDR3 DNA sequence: TGTGCCAGCAGCCCCTCAGGGATGTATGGCTACACCTTC. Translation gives CASSPSGMYGYTF.

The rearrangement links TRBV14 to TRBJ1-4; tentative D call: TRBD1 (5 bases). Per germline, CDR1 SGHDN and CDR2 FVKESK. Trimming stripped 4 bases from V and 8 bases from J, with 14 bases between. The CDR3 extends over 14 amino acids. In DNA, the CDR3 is TGTGCCAGCAGCCCGCGCGGAGGGGCGGAAAAACTGTTTTTT. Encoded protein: CASSPRGGAEKLFF.

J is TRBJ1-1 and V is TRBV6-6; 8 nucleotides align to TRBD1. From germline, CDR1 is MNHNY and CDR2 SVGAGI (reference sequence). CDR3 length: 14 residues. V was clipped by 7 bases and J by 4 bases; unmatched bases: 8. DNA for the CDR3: TGTGCCAGCATCAGGGGGCTGATCGGCACTGAAGCTTTCTTT. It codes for CASIRGLIGTEAFF.